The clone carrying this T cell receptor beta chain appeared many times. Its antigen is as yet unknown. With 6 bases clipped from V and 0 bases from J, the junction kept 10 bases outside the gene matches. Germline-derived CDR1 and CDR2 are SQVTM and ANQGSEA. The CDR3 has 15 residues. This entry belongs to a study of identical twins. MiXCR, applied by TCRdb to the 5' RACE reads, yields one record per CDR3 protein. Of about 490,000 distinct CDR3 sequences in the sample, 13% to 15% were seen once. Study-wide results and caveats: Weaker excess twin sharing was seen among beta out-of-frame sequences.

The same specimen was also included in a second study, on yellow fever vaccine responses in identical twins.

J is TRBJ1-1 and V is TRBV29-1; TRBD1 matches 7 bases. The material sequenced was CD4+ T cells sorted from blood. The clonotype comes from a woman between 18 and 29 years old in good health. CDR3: CSVLRPGTVNTEAFF. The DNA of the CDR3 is TGCAGCGTACTCAGGCCCGGGACAGTGAACACTGAAGCTTTCTTT.